This T cell receptor beta chain derives from a study of vaccination and CD4 T cells after COVID-19. Treatment reported: 10-day PBMC culture with coronavirus spike peptide pools or control peptides (ViraFEST assay). The length of the CDR3 is 14 residues. Germline V gives CDR1 DFQATT, CDR2 SNEGSKA (reference sequence). The V gene lost 0 bases and the J gene lost 4 bases, with 12 bases spanning the gap. Sequenced with the Oncomine TCR Beta short-read assay was DNA taken from cultured CD4+ T cells. One entry per CDR3 protein results from TCRdb running MiXCR on the PCR reads. The sample includes around 20,000 distinct CDR3 sequences, approximately 48% seen only once; the top ten take 3.5% to 6%. Worth noting for this clonotype: The antigen is undetermined.

The TCR was taken from a human donor who had recovered from COVID-19. Sequenced material: CD4+ T cells from blood, cultured in vitro. The chain recombines TRBV20-1 with TRBJ2-5, with TRBD1 as a possible D gene (5 bases). For the CDR3, the DNA is TGCAGTGCTAGAGATCCCAGGGTGGGAGAGACCCAGTACTTC. This encodes CSARDPRVGETQYF.